A selection of T cell receptor beta chains follows, all from one sample in a study of cytomegalovirus exposure and HLA in healthy donors. The data were produced by immunoSEQ multiplex PCR, yet TCRdb's version contains in-frame clones alone and is incomplete. This table holds some 160,000 clones, about 84% found once. The material sequenced was PBMCs. All receptors come from a male donor in good health and CMV-seronegative. Both conserved end residues are part of each CDR3. The D gene is left open where the match is weak.

d_call j_call v_call cdr3_aa cdr3_nt
. TRBJ2-3 TRBV4-2 CASSQELRVSTDTQYF TGTGCCAGCAGCCAAGAACTCAGGGTTTCCACAGATACGCAGTATTTT
. TRBJ2-7 TRBV5-1 CASSLEWGQYYEQYF TGCGCCAGCAGCTTGGAATGGGGGCAGTACTACGAGCAGTACTTC
TRBD1 TRBJ2-7 TRBV18 CASSPGTGTTYEQYF TGTGCCAGCTCACCAGGGACAGGGACCACCTACGAGCAGTACTTC
. TRBJ1-1 TRBV9 CASSDGSKGGTEAFF TGTGCCAGCAGCGACGGGTCCAAAGGGGGCACTGAAGCTTTCTTT
. TRBJ2-7 TRBV7-9 CASSSLAGSSYEQYF TGTGCCAGCAGCTCGCTAGCCGGAAGCTCCTACGAGCAGTACTTC
. TRBJ2-2 TRBV11-3 CASSRQNTGELFF TGTGCCAGCAGCCGACAGAACACCGGGGAGCTGTTTTTT
TRBD2 TRBJ2-1 TRBV25-1 CASIPEREGYNEQFF TGTGCCAGCATTCCAGAGCGGGAGGGTTACAATGAGCAGTTCTTC
TRBD1 TRBJ2-5 TRBV9 CASSSRTGGETQYF TGTGCCAGCAGCTCAAGGACAGGGGGAGAGACCCAGTACTTC
TRBD1 TRBJ2-1 TRBV5-1 CASSLTGGGSYNEQFF TGCGCCAGCAGCCTTACAGGGGGTGGGTCCTACAATGAGCAGTTCTTC
. TRBJ2-6 TRBV28 CASSPPYGVGSGANVLTF TGTGCCAGCAGTCCCCCTTACGGAGTTGGCTCTGGGGCCAACGTCCTGACTTTC